This is a list of T cell receptor beta chains from one sample in a study of metastatic and nonmetastatic thyroid tumors. TCRdb re-analyzed the PCR reads through MiXCR. The data show 30,000 to 35,000 clones, with 15% seen just once and over 15% held by the top ten. The sample comprised blood. Receptors were obtained from a male donor with papillary thyroid cancer or a benign thyroid nodule (not recorded which). Some clones in this sample may be carry-over from other donors' samples. Each CDR3 is given with its conserved first and last residue. The order of the fields is clone size, V gene, J gene, D gene, CDR3 protein, CDR3 DNA. The D gene is left open where the match is weak. Clone size, where shown, is once, few, many, or a class for clones that have expanded.

>many|TRBV7-2|TRBJ2-3|NA
CASSLGWPDTQYF
TGTGCCAGCAGCTTGGGCTGGCCAGATACGCAGTATTTT
>NA|TRBV18|TRBJ2-1|TRBD2
CASSPGTSRVNEQFF
TGTGCCAGCTCACCCGGGACTAGCAGGGTCAATGAGCAGTTCTTC
>many|TRBV20-1|TRBJ1-2|NA
CSVLGVTDSYYGYTF
TGCAGTGTGCTAGGAGTTACGGACTCCTACTATGGCTACACCTTC
>many|TRBV6-1|TRBJ2-3|TRBD2
CASSQHSGSSPPAQYF
TGTGCCAGCAGTCAACACAGCGGGAGTAGCCCCCCGGCGCAGTATTTT
>medium-sized|TRBV6-5|TRBJ1-6|TRBD1
CASSYSRDSTSPLHF
TGTGCCAGCAGTTACTCGAGGGACAGTACTTCACCCCTCCACTTT
>few|TRBV29-1|TRBJ2-5|TRBD2
CSAFQILAGRYSQYF
TGCAGCGCCTTTCAGATACTAGCGGGAAGATATTCCCAGTACTTC
>many|TRBV7-2|TRBJ2-2|NA
CASSLRQVNTGELFF
TGTGCCAGCAGCTTACGACAGGTGAACACCGGGGAGCTGTTTTTT
>once|TRBV28|TRBJ2-1|NA
CASSLGGMSCNEQFF
TGTGCCAGCAGTTTAGGCGGGATGTCGTGTAATGAGCAGTTCTTC
>many|TRBV7-2|TRBJ1-1|NA
CASSSRRANTEAFF
TGTGCCAGCAGCTCCCGACGGGCGAACACTGAAGCTTTCTTT
>many|TRBV24-1|TRBJ2-2|NA
CATSPDRLTGELFF
TGTGCCACCAGCCCAGACAGACTCACCGGGGAGCTGTTTTTT
>many|TRBV2|TRBJ2-1|NA
CASILLGGYNEQFF
TGTGCCAGCATTCTTCTAGGGGGCTACAATGAGCAGTTCTTC
>many|TRBV4-2|TRBJ2-3|TRBD2
CASSQEPGLVQDTQYF
TGTGCCAGCAGCCAAGAGCCGGGACTAGTGCAAGATACGCAGTATTTT
>many|TRBV6-1|TRBJ2-5|TRBD1
CASSWTGVQETQYF
TGTGCCAGCAGTTGGACAGGGGTCCAAGAGACCCAGTACTTC
>NA|TRBV27|TRBJ2-7|TRBD2
CASSFAHIGGSYEQYF
TGTGCCAGCAGTTTTGCCCATATCGGGGGGTCCTACGAGCAGTACTTC
>many|TRBV20-1|TRBJ1-6|NA
CSARDSHPGNSPLHF
TGCAGTGCTAGAGACAGTCACCCCGGGAATTCACCCCTCCACTTT
>many|TRBV10-2|TRBJ2-1|NA
CASRRVLSSYNEQFF
TGCGCCAGCCGCAGGGTCCTTAGCTCCTACAATGAGCAGTTCTTC
>many|TRBV12-3/TRBV12-4|TRBJ1-5|NA
CASSSTGQSQPQHF
TGTGCCAGCAGTTCAACCGGACAGAGTCAGCCCCAGCATTTT
>many|TRBV6-1|TRBJ2-7|NA
CASSLTWGAEQYF
TGTGCCAGCAGCCTCACGTGGGGGGCCGAGCAGTACTTC
>NA|TRBV6-5|TRBJ2-2|NA
CASSYGIYGELFF
TGTGCCAGCAGTTACGGGATTTACGGGGAGCTGTTTTTT
>few|TRBV4-2|TRBJ2-3|NA
CASRQAEFEGDTQYF
TGTGCCAGCAGACAAGCAGAGTTTGAGGGAGATACGCAGTATTTT
>NA|TRBV6-1|TRBJ2-2|TRBD2
CASTYLAGNTGELFF
TGTGCCAGCACGTATCTAGCGGGGAACACCGGGGAGCTGTTTTTT
>many|TRBV10-2|TRBJ2-6|NA
CASSESGANVLTF
TGCGCCAGCAGTGAGTCTGGGGCCAACGTCCTGACTTTC
>many|TRBV27|TRBJ2-2|NA
CASSLEGASTGELFF
TGTGCCAGCAGTTTGGAGGGGGCGAGCACCGGGGAGCTGTTTTTT
>many|TRBV6-5|TRBJ1-4|NA
CASSYVVSNEKLFF
TGTGCCAGCAGTTACGTCGTGTCTAATGAAAAACTGTTTTTT
>many|TRBV6-5|TRBJ2-1|TRBD2
CASSSKTSGFYNEQFF
TGTGCCAGCAGTTCCAAGACTAGCGGGTTCTACAATGAGCAGTTCTTC
>many|TRBV3-1|TRBJ2-5|NA
CASSQILASETQYF
TGTGCCAGCAGCCAAATCCTAGCTTCTGAGACCCAGTACTTC
>NA|TRBV7-9|TRBJ1-5|NA
CASSLSEGQPQHF
TGTGCCAGCAGCTTATCGGAGGGTCAGCCCCAGCATTTT
>many|TRBV18|TRBJ2-1|NA
CASSPVRGKNEQFF
TGTGCCAGCTCACCAGTGAGGGGGAAAAATGAGCAGTTCTTC
>NA|TRBV5-1|TRBJ2-5|NA
CASSLMAGAQETQYF
TGCGCCAGCAGCTTGATGGCAGGGGCGCAAGAGACCCAGTACTTC
>many|TRBV20-1|TRBJ2-5|TRBD2
CSARDTPSSGRAWETQYF
TGCAGTGCTAGAGATACGCCCTCTAGCGGGAGGGCTTGGGAGACCCAGTACTTC
>few|TRBV6-2/TRBV6-3|TRBJ2-2|NA
CASSYFGTGELFF
TGTGCCAGCAGTTACTTTGGGACCGGGGAGCTGTTTTTT
>many|TRBV5-6|TRBJ2-7|TRBD1
CASSTYRGSYEQYF
TGTGCCAGCAGCACATACAGGGGAAGCTACGAGCAGTACTTC
>many|TRBV6-4|TRBJ2-2|NA
CASSRSGGIANTGELFF
TGTGCCAGCAGTCGTAGCGGAGGGATCGCGAACACCGGGGAGCTGTTTTTT
>many|TRBV30|TRBJ2-2|TRBD2
CAWVAGSGRTGELFF
TGTGCCTGGGTAGCGGGTAGCGGGAGAACCGGGGAGCTGTTTTTT
>few|TRBV6-2/TRBV6-3|TRBJ2-7|NA
CARSWNRDYEQYF
TGTGCCAGGAGTTGGAACAGGGACTACGAGCAGTACTTC
>many|TRBV11-3|TRBJ2-3|TRBD2
CASSLLADTDTQYF
TGTGCCAGCAGCCTACTAGCGGACACAGATACGCAGTATTTT
>medium-sized|TRBV6-1|TRBJ1-6|TRBD1
CASSQTGYNSPLHF
TGTGCCAGCAGCCAGACAGGGTACAATTCACCCCTCCACTTT
>NA|TRBV5-1|TRBJ2-2|TRBD1
CASSPPRTGKTGELFF
TGCGCCAGCAGCCCCCCGAGGACAGGGAAAACCGGGGAGCTGTTTTTT
>NA|TRBV15|TRBJ2-3|NA
CATSSQGGLTDTQYF
TGTGCCACCAGCAGCCAGGGGGGCCTCACAGATACGCAGTATTTT
>NA|TRBV11-3|TRBJ1-1|NA
CASSPIHFTEALF
TGTGCCAGCAGTCCCATACATTTTACTGAAGCTTTATTT
>few|TRBV6-2/TRBV6-3|TRBJ2-7|NA
CASTGRLSEKYF
TGTGCCAGCACCGGGCGTCTAAGCGAAAAGTACTTC
>many|TRBV6-4|TRBJ2-7|NA
CASSDREQALVDFHEQYF
TGTGCCAGCAGTGACAGGGAACAGGCCCTTGTTGACTTCCACGAGCAGTACTTC
>many|TRBV20-1|TRBJ2-1|NA
CSIPEYNNEQFF
TGCAGTATCCCGGAGTACAACAATGAGCAGTTCTTC
>once|TRBV9|TRBJ1-1|NA
CASSRDTRSEAFF
TGTGCCAGCAGCCGGGACACAAGATCTGAAGCTTTCTTT
>many|TRBV2|TRBJ2-6|NA
CASMGREYPGANVLTF
TGTGCCAGCATGGGCAGGGAATACCCTGGGGCCAACGTCCTGACTTTC